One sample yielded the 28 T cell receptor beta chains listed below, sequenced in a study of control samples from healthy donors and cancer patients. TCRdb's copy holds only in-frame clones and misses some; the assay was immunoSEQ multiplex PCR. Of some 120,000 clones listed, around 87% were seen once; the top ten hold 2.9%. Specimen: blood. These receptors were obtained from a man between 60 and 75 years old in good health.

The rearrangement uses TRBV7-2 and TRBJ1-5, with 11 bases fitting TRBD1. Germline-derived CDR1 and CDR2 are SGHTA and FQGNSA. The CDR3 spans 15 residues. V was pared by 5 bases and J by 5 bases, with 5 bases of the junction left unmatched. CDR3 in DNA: TGTGCCAGCAGCACTCGGACAGGGGGCTATCAGCCCCAGCATTTT. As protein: CASSTRTGGYQPQHF. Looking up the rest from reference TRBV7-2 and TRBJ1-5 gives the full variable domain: GAGVSQSPSNKVTEKGKDVELRCDPISGHTALYWYRQSLGQGLEFLIYFQGNSAPDKSGLPSDRFSAERTGGSVSTLTIQRTQQEDSAVYLCASSTRTGGYQPQHFGDGTRLSIL.

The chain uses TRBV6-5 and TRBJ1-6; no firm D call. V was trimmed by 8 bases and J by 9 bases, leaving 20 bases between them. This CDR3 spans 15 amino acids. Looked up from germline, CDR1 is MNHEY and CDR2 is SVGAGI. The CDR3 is CASSKRGESTSPLHF. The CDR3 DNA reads TGTGCCAGCTCTAAACGAGGAGAATCTACTTCACCCCTCCACTTT.

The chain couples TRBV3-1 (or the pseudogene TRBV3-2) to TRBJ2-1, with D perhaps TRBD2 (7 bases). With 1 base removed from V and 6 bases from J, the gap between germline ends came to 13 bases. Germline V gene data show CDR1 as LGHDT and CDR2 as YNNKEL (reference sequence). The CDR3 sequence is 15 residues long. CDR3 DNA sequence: TGTGCCAGCAGCCAAGTGGCGGGGGCCTTCAATGAGCAGTTCTTC. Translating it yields CASSQVAGAFNEQFF.

CDR3 residues: CASSIMTGGTDTQYF. DNA for the CDR3: TGTGCCAGTAGTATCATGACAGGCGGCACAGATACGCAGTATTTT. This sequence joins TRBV19 and TRBJ2-3, with D perhaps matching TRBD1 (6 bases). With 3 bases removed from V and 1 base from J, the gap between germline ends came to 11 bases. Germline loops: CDR1 LNHDA, CDR2 SQIVND (reference sequence). The CDR3 contains 15 residues. The whole variable domain, remainder taken from reference TRBV19 and TRBJ2-3, is DGGITQSPKYLFRKEGQNVTLSCEQNLNHDAMYWYRQDPGQGLRLIYYSQIVNDFQKGDIAEGYSVSREKKESFPLTVTSAQKNPTAFYLCASSIMTGGTDTQYFGPGTRLTVL.

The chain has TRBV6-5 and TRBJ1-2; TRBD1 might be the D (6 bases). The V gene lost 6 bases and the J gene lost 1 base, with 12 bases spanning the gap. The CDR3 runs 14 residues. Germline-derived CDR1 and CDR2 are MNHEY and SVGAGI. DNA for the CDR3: TGTGCCAGCAGGCGGGACAAATTTAACTATGGCTACACCTTC. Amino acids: CASRRDKFNYGYTF.

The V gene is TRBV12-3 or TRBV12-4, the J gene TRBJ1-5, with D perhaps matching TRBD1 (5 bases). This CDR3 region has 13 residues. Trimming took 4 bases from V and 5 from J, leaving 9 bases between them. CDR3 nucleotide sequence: TGTGCCAGCAGTTCAGGCAGGGATCAGCCCCAGCATTTT. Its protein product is CASSSGRDQPQHF.

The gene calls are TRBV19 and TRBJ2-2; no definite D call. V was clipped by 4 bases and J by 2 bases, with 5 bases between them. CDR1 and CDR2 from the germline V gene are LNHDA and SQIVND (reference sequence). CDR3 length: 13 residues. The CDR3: CASSNPNTGELFF. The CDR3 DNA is TGTGCCAGTAGTAACCCCAACACCGGGGAGCTGTTTTTT.

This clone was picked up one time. CDR3 sequence: CASSLDLGNTIYF. In DNA form, the CDR3 reads TGTGCCAGCAGCTTGGATTTGGGAAACACCATATATTTT. The chain joins TRBV7-9 to TRBJ1-3; no reliable D call. Trimming cost V 3 bases and J 4 bases, with 7 bases left between them. There are 13 residues in the CDR3. The germline gives CDR1 SEHNR, CDR2 FQNEAQ (reference sequence).

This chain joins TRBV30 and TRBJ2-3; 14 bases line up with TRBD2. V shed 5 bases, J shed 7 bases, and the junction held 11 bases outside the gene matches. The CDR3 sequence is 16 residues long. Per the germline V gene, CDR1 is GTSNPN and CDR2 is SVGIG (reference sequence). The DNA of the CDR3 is TGTGCCTGGGGACAGAAAGGGACTAGCGGGGGTTATACGCAGTATTTT. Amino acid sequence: CAWGQKGTSGGYTQYF.

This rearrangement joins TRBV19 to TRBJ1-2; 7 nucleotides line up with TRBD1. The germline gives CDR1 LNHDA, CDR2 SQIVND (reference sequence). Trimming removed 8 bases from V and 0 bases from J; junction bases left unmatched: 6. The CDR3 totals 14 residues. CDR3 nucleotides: TGTGCCAGTCACAGACAGGGCGCTAACTATGGCTACACCTTC. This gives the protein CASHRQGANYGYTF.

CDR3 residues: CASRARQGTNTEAFF. Here the CDR3 DNA reads TGTGCCAGCAGGGCCCGACAGGGTACGAACACTGAAGCTTTCTTT. The V call is TRBV2, the J call TRBJ1-1; TRBD1 agrees at 7 bases. Trimming removed 6 bases from V and 1 base from J; junction bases left unmatched: 8. Germline lookup yields CDR1 SNHLY and CDR2 FYNNEI. This CDR3 is 15 amino acids long. Full variable domain (remainder filled in from reference TRBV2 and TRBJ1-1): EPEVTQTPSHQVTQMGQEVILRCVPISNHLYFYWYRQILGQKVEFLVSFYNNEISEKSEIFDDQFSVERPDGSNFTLKIRSTKLEDSAMYFCASRARQGTNTEAFFGQGTRLTVV.

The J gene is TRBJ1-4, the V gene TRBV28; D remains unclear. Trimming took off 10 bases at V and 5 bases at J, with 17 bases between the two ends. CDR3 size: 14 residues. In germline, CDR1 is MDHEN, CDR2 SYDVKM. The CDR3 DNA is TGTGCCACACAAAGGGCCTCAGACAATGAAAAACTGTTTTTT. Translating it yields CATQRASDNEKLFF.

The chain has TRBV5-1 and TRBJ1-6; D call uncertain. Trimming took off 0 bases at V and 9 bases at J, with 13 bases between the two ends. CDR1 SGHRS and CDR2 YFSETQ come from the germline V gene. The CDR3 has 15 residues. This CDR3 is CASSLVEGGSSPLHF. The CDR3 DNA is TGCGCCAGCAGCTTGGTGGAGGGTGGGAGTTCACCCCTCCACTTT.

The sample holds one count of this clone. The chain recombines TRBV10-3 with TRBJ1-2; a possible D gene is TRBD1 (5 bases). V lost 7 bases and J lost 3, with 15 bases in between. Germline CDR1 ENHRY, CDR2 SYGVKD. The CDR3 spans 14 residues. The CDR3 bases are TGTGCCATCATGGGACCCACCCCGGACTATGGCTACACCTTC. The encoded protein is CAIMGPTPDYGYTF.

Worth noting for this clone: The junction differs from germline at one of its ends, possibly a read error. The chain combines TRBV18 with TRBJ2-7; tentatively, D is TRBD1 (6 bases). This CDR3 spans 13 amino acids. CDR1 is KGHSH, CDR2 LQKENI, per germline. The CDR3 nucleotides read TGTGCCAGCTCACGACAGGCCTCCCACGAGCAGTACTTC. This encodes CASSRQASHEQYF.

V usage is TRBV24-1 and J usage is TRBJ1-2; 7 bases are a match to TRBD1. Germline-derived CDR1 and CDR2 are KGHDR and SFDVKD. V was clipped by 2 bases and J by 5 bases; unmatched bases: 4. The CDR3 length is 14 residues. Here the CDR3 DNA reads TGTGCCACCAGTGATTCGGGCAGGGGGTATGGCTACACCTTC. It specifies CATSDSGRGYGYTF.

DNA of the CDR3: TGTGCCAGCAGCCCTGGGGGCACTGAAGCTTTCTTT. Its protein product is CASSPGGTEAFF. The chain has TRBV7-3 and TRBJ1-1; tentatively, D is TRBD1 (5 bases). The V gene lost 5 bases and the J gene lost 4 bases, with 8 bases spanning the gap. This CDR3 spans 12 amino acids. Germline assignment: CDR1 SGHTA and CDR2 FQGTGA.

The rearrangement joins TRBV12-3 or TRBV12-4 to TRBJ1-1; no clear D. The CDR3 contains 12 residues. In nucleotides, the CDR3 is TGTGTCTCGCAGCGGCCGAACACTGAAGCTTTCTTT. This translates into CVSQRPNTEAFF.

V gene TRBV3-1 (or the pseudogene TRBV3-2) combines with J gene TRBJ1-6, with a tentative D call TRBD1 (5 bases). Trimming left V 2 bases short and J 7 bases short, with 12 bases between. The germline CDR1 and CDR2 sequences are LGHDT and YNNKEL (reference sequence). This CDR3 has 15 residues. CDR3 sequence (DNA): TGTGCCAGCAGCCAAAATCAGGGCGGAAATTCACCCCTCCACTTT. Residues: CASSQNQGGNSPLHF.

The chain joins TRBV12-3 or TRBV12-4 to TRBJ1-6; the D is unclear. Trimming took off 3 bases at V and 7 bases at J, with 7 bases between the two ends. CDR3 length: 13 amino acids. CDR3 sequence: CASSFVLNSPLHF. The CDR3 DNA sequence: TGTGCCAGCAGTTTTGTCTTAAATTCACCCCTCCACTTT.

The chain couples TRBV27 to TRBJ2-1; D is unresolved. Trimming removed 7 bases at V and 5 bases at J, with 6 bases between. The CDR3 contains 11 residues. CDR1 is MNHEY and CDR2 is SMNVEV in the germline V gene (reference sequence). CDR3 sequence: CASTFHNEQFF. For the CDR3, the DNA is TGTGCCAGCACCTTCCACAATGAGCAGTTCTTC.

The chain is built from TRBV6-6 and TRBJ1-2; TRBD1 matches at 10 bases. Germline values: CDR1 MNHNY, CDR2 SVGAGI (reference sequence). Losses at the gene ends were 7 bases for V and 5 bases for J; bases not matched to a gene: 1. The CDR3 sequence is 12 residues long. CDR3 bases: TGTGCCAGCACGGGACAGGGGTATGGCTACACCTTC. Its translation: CASTGQGYGYTF.

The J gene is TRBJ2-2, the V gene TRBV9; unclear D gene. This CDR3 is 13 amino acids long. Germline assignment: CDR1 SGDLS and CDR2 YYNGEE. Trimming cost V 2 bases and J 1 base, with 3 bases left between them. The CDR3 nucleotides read TGTGCCAGCAGCGTCTGGAACACCGGGGAGCTGTTTTTT. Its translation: CASSVWNTGELFF.

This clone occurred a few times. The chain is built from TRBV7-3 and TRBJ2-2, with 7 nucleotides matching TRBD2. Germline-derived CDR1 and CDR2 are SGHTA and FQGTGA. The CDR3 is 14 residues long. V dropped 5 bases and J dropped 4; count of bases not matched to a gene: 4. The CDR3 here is CASSQLAGTGELFF. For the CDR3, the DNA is TGTGCCAGCAGCCAATTAGCGGGCACCGGGGAGCTGTTTTTT.

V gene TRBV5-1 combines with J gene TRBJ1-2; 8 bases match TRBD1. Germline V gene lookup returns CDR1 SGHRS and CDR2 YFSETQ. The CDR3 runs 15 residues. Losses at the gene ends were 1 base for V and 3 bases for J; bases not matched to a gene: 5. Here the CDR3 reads CASSLYLTGDYGYTF. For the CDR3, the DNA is TGCGCCAGCAGCTTGTATTTGACAGGGGACTATGGCTACACCTTC.

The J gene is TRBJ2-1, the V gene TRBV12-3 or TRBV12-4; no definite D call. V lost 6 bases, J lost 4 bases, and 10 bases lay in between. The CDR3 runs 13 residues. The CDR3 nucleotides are TGTGCCAGCAGCCCTGGCGGATACAATGAGCAGTTCTTC. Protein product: CASSPGGYNEQFF.

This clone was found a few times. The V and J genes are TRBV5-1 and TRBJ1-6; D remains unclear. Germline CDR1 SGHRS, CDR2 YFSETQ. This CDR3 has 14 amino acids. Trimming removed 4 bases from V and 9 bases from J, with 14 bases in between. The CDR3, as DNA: TGCGCCAGCAGCCCCCAAGGCTACAGTTCACCCCTCCACTTT. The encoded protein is CASSPQGYSSPLHF.

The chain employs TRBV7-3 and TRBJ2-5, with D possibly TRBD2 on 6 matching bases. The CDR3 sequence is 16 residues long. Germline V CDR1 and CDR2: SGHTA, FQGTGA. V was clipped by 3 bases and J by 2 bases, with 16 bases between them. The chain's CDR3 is CASSFGLRERQETQYF. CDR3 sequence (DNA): TGTGCCAGCAGCTTTGGTTTGCGGGAACGACAAGAGACCCAGTACTTC.